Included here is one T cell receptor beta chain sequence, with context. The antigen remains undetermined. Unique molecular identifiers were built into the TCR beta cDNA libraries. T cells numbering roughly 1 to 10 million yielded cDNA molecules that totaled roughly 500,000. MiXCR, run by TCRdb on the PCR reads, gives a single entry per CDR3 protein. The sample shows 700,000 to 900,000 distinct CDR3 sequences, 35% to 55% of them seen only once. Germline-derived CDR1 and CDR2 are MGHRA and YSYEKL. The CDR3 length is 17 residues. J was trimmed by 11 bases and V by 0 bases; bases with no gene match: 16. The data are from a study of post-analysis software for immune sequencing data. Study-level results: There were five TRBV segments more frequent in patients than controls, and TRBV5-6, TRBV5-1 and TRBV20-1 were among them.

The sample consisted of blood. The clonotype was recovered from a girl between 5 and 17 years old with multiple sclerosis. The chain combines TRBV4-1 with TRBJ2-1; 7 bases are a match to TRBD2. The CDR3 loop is CASSQDGTSALSGQQFF. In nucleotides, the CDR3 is TGCGCCAGCAGCCAAGATGGTACTAGCGCATTATCGGGCCAGCAGTTCTTC.